The following is a TCR beta chain sequence with its context. The sample originates from a study of blood T cell repertoires in COVID-19. Under the authors' procedure: By means of reference gene primer amplification, nucleated cell counts were estimated. The protocol was immunoSEQ multiplex PCR, while the TCRdb copy is restricted to in-frame clones and leaves out a portion. Clone size and V and J calls were adopted from that table, with D and trimming inferred from the DNA. Among under 300,000 clones listed, around 87% were seen once. The source of this sequence is a woman in her 70s with active or convalescent COVID-19. Sequences were obtained from peripheral blood.

CDR3 amino acids: CASSYPGTVNQPQHF. CDR3 bases: TGTGCCAGCAGCTATCCCGGGACAGTTAATCAGCCCCAGCATTTT. V usage is TRBV7-2 and J usage is TRBJ1-5; TRBD1 aligns across 7 bases. The CDR3 is 15 amino acids. J lost 4 bases, V lost 4 bases, and 7 bases had no gene match. Germline CDR1 is SGHTA and CDR2 is FQGNSA.